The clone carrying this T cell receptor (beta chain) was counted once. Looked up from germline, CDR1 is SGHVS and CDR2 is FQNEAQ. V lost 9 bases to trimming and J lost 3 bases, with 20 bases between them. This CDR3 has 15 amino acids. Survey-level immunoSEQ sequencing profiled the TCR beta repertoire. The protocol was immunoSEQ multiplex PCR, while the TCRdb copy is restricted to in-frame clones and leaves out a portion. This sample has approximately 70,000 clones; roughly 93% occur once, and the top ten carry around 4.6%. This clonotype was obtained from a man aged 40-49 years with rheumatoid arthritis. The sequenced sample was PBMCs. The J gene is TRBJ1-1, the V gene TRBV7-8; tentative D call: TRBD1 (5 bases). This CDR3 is CASSGRYSGDTEAFF. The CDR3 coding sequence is TGTGCCAGTAGCGGCCGGTATTCGGGGGACACTGAAGCTTTCTTT.